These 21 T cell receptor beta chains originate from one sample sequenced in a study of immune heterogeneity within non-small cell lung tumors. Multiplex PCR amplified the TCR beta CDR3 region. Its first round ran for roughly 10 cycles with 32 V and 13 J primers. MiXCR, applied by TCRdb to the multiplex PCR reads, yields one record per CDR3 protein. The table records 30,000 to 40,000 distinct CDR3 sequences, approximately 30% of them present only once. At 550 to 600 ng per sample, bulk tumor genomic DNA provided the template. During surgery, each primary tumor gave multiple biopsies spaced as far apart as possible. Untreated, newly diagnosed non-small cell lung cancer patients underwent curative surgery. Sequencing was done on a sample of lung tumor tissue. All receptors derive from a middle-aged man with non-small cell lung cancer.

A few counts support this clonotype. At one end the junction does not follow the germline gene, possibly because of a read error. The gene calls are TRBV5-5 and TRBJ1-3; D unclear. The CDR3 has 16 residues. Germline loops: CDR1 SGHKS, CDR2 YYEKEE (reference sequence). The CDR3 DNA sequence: TGTACCAGCAGCTTACTTGTTAGGACCTCTGGAAACACCATATATTTT. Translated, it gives CTSSLLVRTSGNTIYF.

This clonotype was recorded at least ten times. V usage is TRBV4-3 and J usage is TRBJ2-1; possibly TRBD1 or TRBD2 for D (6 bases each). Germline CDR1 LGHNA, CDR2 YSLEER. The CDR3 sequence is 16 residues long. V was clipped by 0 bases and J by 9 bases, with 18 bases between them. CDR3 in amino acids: CASSQDPRAGGGEQFF. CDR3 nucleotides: TGCGCCAGCAGCCAAGATCCCAGAGCTGGAGGGGGTGAGCAGTTCTTC.

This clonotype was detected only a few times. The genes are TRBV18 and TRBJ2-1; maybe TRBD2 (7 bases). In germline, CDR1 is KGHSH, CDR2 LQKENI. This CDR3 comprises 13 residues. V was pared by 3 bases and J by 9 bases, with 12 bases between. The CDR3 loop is CASSPAGAGEQFF. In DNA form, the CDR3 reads TGTGCCAGCTCACCTGCGGGGGCGGGTGAGCAGTTCTTC.

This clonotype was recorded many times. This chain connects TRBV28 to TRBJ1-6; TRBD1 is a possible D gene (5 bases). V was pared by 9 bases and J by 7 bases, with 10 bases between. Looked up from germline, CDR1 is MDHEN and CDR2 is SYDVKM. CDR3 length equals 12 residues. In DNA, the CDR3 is TGTGCCAGTTGGGGCCCAAATTCACCCCTCCACTTT. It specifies CASWGPNSPLHF.

The CDR3 is CASSQNPGYEQFF. DNA for the CDR3: TGTGCCAGCAGCCAAAACCCCGGCTATGAGCAGTTCTTC. The chain employs TRBV11-1 and TRBJ2-1; unclear D gene. V lost 5 bases to trimming and J lost 8 bases, with 13 bases between them. This CDR3 comprises 13 residues. Germline CDR1 is SGHAT and CDR2 is FQDESV (reference sequence).

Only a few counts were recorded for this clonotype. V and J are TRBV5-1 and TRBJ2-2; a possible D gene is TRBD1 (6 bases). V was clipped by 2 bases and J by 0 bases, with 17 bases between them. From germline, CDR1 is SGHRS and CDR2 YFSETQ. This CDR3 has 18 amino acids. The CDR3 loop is CASSFLVTGASNTGELFF. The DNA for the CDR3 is TGCGCCAGCAGCTTTCTAGTGACAGGAGCGTCGAACACCGGGGAGCTGTTTTTT.

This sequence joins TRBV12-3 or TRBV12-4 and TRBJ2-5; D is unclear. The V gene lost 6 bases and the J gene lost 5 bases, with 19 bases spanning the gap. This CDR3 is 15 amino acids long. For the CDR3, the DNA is TGTGCCAGCAGCCTTACAGCCACCCCGTGGGAGACCCAGTACTTC. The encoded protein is CASSLTATPWETQYF.

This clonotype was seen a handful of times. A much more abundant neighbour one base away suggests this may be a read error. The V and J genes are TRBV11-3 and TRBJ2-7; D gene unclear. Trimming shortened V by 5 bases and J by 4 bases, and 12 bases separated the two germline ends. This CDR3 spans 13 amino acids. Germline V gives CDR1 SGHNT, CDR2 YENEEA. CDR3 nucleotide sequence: TGTGCCAGCAGCGAAAGGGTGGGGTACGAGCAGTACTTC. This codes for CASSERVGYEQYF.

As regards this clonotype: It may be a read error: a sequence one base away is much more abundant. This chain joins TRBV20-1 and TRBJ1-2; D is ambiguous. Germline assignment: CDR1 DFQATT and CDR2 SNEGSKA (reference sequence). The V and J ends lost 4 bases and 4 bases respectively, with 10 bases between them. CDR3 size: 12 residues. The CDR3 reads CSATLSGYGYTF. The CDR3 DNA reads TGCAGTGCTACTCTCAGTGGCTATGGCTACACCTTC.

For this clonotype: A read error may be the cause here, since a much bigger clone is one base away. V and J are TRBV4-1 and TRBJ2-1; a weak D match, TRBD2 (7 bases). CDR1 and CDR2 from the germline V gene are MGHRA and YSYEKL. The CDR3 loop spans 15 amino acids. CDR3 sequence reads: CASRGGGGSDNQQFF. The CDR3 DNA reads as TGCGCCAGCAGAGGGGGTGGCGGGAGTGACAATCAGCAGTTCTTC.

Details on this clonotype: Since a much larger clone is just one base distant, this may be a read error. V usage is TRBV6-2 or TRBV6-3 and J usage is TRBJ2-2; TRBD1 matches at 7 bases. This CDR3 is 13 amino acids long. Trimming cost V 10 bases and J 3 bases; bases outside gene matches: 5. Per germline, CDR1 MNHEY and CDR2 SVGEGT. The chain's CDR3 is CAIQDRDTGELFF. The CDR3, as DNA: TGTGCCATCCAAGACAGGGACACCGGGGAGCTGTTTTTT.

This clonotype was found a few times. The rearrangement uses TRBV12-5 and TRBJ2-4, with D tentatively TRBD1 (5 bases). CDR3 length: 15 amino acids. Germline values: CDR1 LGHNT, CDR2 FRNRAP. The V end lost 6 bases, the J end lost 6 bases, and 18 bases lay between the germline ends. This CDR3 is CASGQDTGSGNIQYF. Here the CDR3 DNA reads TGTGCTAGTGGCCAAGATACAGGTTCGGGAAACATTCAGTACTTC. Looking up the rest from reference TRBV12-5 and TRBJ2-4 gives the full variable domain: DARVTQTPRHKVTEMGQEVTMRCQPILGHNTVFWYRQTMMQGLELLAYFRNRAPLDDSGMPKDRFSAEMPDATLATLKIQPSEPRDSAVYFCASGQDTGSGNIQYFGAGTRLSVL.

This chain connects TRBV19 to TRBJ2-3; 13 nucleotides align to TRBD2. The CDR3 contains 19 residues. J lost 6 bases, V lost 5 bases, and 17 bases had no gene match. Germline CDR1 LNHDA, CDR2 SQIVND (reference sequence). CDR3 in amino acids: CASSLRHGTSGISSDTQYF. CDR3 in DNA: TGTGCCAGTAGTCTCCGACACGGGACTAGCGGGATAAGCTCTGATACGCAGTATTTT.

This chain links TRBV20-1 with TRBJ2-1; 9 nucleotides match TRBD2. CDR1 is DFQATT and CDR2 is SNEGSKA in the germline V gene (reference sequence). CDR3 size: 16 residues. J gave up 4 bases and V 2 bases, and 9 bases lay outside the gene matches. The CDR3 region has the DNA TGCAGTGCTAGACCCCGTGGGACTAGCCGATACAATGAGCAGTTCTTC. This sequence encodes CSARPRGTSRYNEQFF.

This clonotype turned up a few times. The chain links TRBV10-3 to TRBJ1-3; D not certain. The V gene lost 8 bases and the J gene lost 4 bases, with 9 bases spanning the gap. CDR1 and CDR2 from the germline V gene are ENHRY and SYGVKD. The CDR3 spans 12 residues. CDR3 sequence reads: CAISGGGNTIYF. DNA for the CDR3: TGTGCCATCTCCGGTGGCGGAAACACCATATATTTT.

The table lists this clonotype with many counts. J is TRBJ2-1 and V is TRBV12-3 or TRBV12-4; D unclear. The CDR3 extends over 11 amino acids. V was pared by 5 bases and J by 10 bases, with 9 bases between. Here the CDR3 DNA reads TGTGCCAGCAGTCCAGGCCACGAGCAGTTCTTC. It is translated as CASSPGHEQFF.

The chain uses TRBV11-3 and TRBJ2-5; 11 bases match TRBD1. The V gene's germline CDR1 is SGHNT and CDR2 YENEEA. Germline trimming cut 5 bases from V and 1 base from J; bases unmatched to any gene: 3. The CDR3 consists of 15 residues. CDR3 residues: CASSPGQGVQETQYF. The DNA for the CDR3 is TGTGCCAGCAGCCCGGGACAGGGGGTCCAAGAGACCCAGTACTTC.

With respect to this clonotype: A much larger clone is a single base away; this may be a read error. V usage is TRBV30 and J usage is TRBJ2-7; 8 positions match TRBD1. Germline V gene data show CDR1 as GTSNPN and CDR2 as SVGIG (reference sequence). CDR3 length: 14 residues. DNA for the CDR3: TGTGCCTGGACTCCCCAGGGACAGGCCTACGAGCATTACTTC. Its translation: CAWTPQGQAYEHYF.

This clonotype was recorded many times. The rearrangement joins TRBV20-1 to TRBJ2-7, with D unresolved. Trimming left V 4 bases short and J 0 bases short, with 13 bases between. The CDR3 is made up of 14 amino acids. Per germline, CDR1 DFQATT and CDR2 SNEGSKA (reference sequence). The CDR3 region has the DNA TGCAGTGCTACTCTCCGCGCTAGCTCCTACGAGCAGTACTTC. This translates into CSATLRASSYEQYF.

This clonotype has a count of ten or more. The CDR3 DNA follows: TGCGCCAGCAGCCCCCTAAACGGTAATGAGCAGTTCTTC. This gives the protein CASSPLNGNEQFF. V usage is TRBV5-1 and J usage is TRBJ2-1; D uncertain. The length of the CDR3 is 13 residues. From germline, CDR1 is SGHRS and CDR2 YFSETQ. Trimming took off 4 bases at V and 7 bases at J, with 12 bases between the two ends.

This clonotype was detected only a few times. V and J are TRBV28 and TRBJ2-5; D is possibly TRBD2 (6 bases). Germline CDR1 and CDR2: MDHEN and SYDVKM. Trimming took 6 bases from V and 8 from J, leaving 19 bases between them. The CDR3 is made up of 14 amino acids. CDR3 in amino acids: CASSPLRRGGTQYF. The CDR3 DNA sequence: TGTGCCAGCAGCCCCCTTCGTCGGGGAGGAACCCAGTACTTC. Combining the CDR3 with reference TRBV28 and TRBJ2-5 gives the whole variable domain DVKVTQSSRYLVKRTGEKVFLECVQDMDHENMFWYRQDPGLGLRLIYFSYDVKMKEKGDIPEGYSVSREKKERFSLILESASTNQTSMYLCASSPLRRGGTQYFGPGTRLLVL.